What follows are 5 T cell receptor beta chains derived from one specimen sequenced in a study of monozygotic twins with inflammatory bowel disease. TCRdb derives one entry per CDR3 protein from the 5' RACE reads, leaving out DNA. This sample carries about 93,000 distinct CDR3 sequences, with less than 8% going to the ten biggest clones. The sample taken for sequencing was blood. The receptors derive from a human donor with ulcerative colitis or Crohn's disease, or a healthy co-twin of an affected twin (not recorded which).

V gene TRBV5-1 combines with J gene TRBJ2-2. The germline CDR1 and CDR2 sequences are SGHRS and YFSETQ. The CDR3 contains 13 residues. The CDR3 sequence: CASSDGVTGELFF.

The chain links TRBV20-1 to TRBJ1-5; there is no DNA to check the TCRdb D call of TRBD1. This CDR3 comprises 13 residues. The germline V gene encodes CDR1 DFQATT and CDR2 SNEGSKA (reference sequence). The CDR3: CSAQTGPNQPQHF.

V gene TRBV7-2 combines with J gene TRBJ2-3; the TCRdb D gene call, TRBD1, has no DNA to confirm it. The V gene's germline CDR1 is SGHTA and CDR2 FQGNSA. CDR3 length: 17 amino acids. The CDR3 protein is CASSLGPPGANTDTQYF.

The V and J genes are TRBV5-6 and TRBJ1-2; checking the TCRdb D call of TRBD1 is not possible without DNA. The CDR3 is 16 residues long. Looked up from germline, CDR1 is SGHDT and CDR2 is YYEEEE. The CDR3 loop is CASSFEGQVVLMGYTF.

This chain uses TRBV5-6 with TRBJ2-3; TCRdb selects TRBD2, and the lack of DNA leaves this call unchecked. Germline values: CDR1 SGHDT, CDR2 YYEEEE. The CDR3 has 16 residues. CDR3 loop: CASSSMGRTRTDTQYF.